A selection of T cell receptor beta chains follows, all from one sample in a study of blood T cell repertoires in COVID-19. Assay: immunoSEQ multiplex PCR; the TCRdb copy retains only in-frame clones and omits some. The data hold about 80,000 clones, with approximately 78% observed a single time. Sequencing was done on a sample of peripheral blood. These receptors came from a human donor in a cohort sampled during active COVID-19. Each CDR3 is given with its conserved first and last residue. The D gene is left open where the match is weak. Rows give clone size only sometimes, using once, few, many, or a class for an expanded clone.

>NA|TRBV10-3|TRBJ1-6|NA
CAISPQGGGNSPLHF
TGTGCCATCAGTCCACAGGGTGGGGGTAATTCACCCCTCCACTTT
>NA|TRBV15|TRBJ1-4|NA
CATSRGPVDYEKLFF
TGTGCCACCAGCAGAGGCCCGGTTGACTACGAAAAACTGTTTTTT
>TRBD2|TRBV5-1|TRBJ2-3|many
CASSPWTSGTDTQYF
TGCGCCAGCAGCCCATGGACTAGCGGGACAGATACGCAGTATTTT
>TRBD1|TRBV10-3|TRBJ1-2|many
CAISATGGGYTF
TGTGCCATCAGTGCGACAGGGGGTGGCTACACCTTC
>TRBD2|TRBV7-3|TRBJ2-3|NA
CASSLVAAGGPPDTQYF
TGTGCCAGCAGCTTGGTTGCGGCGGGGGGGCCACCAGATACGCAGTATTTT
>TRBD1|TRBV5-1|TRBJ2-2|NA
CASSQTGSPPGELFF
TGCGCCAGCTCGCAGACAGGGAGTCCCCCCGGGGAGCTGTTTTTT
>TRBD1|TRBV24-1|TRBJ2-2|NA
CATSAPGQQNTGELFF
TGTGCCACCAGCGCCCCGGGACAGCAGAACACCGGGGAGCTGTTTTTT
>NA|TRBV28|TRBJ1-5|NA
CASSLTQSGGSNQPQHF
TGTGCCAGCAGTTTAACCCAGTCTGGAGGGAGCAATCAGCCCCAGCATTTT
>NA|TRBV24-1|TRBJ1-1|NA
CATRRRENTEAFF
TGTGCCACCAGACGACGGGAGAACACTGAAGCTTTCTTT
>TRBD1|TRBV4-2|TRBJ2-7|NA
CASSQVGTDYEQYF
TGTGCCAGCAGCCAAGTTGGGACAGACTACGAGCAGTACTTC
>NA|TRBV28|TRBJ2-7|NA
CASKTGTYEQYF
TGTGCCAGCAAGACAGGAACTTACGAGCAGTACTTC
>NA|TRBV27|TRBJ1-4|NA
CASSLRLPGVNEKLFF
TGTGCCAGCAGTCTCCGGCTCCCAGGGGTCAATGAAAAACTGTTTTTT
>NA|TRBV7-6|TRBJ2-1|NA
CASSLIEGGNEQFF
TGTGCCAGCAGCCTTATTGAGGGGGGGAATGAGCAGTTCTTC
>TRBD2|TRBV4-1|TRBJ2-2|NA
CASSQRASGGWTGELFF
TGCGCCAGCAGCCAAAGGGCTAGCGGGGGGTGGACCGGGGAGCTGTTTTTT
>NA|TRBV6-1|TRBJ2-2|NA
CASSALGGGHSTGELFF
TGTGCCAGCAGTGCCTTGGGCGGGGGCCACTCCACCGGGGAGCTGTTTTTT
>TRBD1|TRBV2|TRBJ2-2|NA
CASRGQGNTGELFF
TGTGCCAGCAGGGGACAGGGAAACACCGGGGAGCTGTTTTTT
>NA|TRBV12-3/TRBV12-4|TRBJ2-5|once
CASSRGSRGTQYF
TGTGCCAGCAGCCGGGGTTCCCGGGGGACCCAGTACTTC
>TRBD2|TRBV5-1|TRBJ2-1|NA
CASSQTSGGARNEQFF
TGCGCCAGCAGCCAGACTAGCGGGGGGGCCAGAAATGAGCAGTTCTTC
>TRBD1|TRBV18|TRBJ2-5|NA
CASSPRQGETQYF
TGTGCCAGCTCACCACGACAGGGGGAGACCCAGTACTTC
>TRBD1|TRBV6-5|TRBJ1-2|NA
CASTQGDGGYTF
TGTGCCAGCACCCAGGGGGACGGTGGCTACACCTTC
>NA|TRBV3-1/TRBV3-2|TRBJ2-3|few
CASSQVLGRSTRNTDTQYF
TGTGCCAGCAGCCAAGTTCTAGGCCGTTCAACAAGAAACACAGATACGCAGTATTTT
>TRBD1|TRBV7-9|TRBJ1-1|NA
CASSLETGMDTEAFF
TGTGCCAGCAGCTTGGAGACAGGGATGGACACTGAAGCTTTCTTT
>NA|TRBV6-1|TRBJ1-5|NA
CASSDGRVQPQHF
TGTGCCAGCAGTGATGGGAGGGTTCAGCCCCAGCATTTT
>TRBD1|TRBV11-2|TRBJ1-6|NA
CASSLGTGDNSPLHF
TGTGCCAGCAGCTTGGGGACAGGGGATAATTCACCCCTCCACTTT
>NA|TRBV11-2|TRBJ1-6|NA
CASSLNSPLHF
TGTGCCAGCAGCCTAAATTCACCCCTCCACTTT
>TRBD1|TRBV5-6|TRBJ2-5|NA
CASSGTGLGGQETQYF
TGTGCCAGCAGCGGGACAGGGCTGGGGGGCCAAGAGACCCAGTACTTC
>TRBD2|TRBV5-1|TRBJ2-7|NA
CASSYRTSGGSSYEQYF
TGCGCCAGCAGCTATCGGACTAGCGGGGGTAGCTCCTACGAGCAGTACTTC
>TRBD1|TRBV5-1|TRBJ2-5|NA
CASSSAQGSETQYF
TGCGCCAGCAGCAGTGCACAGGGGTCGGAGACCCAGTACTTC
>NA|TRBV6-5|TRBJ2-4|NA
CASSYSPPPGKNIQYF
TGTGCCAGCAGTTACTCCCCCCCGCCAGGCAAAAACATTCAGTACTTC
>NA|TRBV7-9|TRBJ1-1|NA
CASSLVSGDTEAFF
TGTGCCAGCAGCTTAGTTTCGGGGGACACTGAAGCTTTCTTT
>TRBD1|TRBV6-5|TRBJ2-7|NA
CASSYSQGTNYEQYF
TGTGCCAGCAGTTACTCACAGGGGACAAACTACGAGCAGTACTTC
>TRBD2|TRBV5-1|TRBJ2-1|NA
CASSTSGGNNEQFF
TGCGCCAGCAGTACTAGCGGGGGAAACAATGAGCAGTTCTTC
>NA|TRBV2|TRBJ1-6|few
CASSEEIGGGSPLHF
TGTGCCAGCAGTGAAGAAATAGGGGGTGGCTCACCCCTCCACTTT
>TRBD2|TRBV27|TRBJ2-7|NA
CASRTLGQGTSGVYEQYF
TGTGCCAGCAGGACACTGGGACAGGGGACTAGCGGGGTCTACGAGCAGTACTTC
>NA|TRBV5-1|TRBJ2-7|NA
CASSSDSHQYF
TGCGCCAGCAGCTCCGACAGCCACCAGTACTTC
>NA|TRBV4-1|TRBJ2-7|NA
CASSQGPTPSYSHEQYF
TGCGCCAGCAGCCAAGGCCCCACCCCATCATATAGCCACGAGCAGTACTTC
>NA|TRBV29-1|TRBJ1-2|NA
CSVAKNREVYGYTF
TGCAGCGTTGCGAAGAACAGGGAAGTCTATGGCTACACCTTC
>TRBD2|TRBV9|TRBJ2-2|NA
CAPPRGRGASTGELFF
TGCGCCCCCCCCCGGGGGCGGGGGGCTTCCACCGGGGAGCTGTTTTTT
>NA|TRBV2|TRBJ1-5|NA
CASRGESGNQPQHF
TGTGCCAGTCGGGGGGAATCGGGGAATCAGCCCCAGCATTTT
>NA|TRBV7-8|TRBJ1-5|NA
CASSFGRNQPQHF
TGTGCCAGCAGCTTTGGGAGAAATCAGCCCCAGCATTTT
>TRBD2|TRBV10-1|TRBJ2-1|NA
CASTSTSGGANEQFF
TGCGCCAGCACTTCGACTAGCGGGGGAGCCAATGAGCAGTTCTTC
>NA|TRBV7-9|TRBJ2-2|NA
CARNGQSNTGELFF
TGTGCCAGGAACGGACAGTCGAACACCGGGGAGCTGTTTTTT
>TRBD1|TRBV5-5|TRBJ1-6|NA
CASSHRGEPLHF
TGTGCCAGCAGCCACAGGGGGGAACCCCTCCACTTT
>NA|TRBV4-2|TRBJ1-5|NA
CASSQEPVRQPQHF
TGTGCCAGCAGCCAAGAGCCAGTCAGACAGCCCCAGCATTTT
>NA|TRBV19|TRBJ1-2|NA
CASSFQGGSGYTF
TGTGCCAGTAGTTTCCAGGGTGGTAGTGGCTACACCTTC
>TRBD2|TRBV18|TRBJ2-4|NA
CASSRAGGGAKNIQYF
TGTGCCAGCTCACGGGCCGGGGGGGGAGCCAAAAACATTCAGTACTTC